Listed below are T cell receptor beta chains from one sample, sequenced in a study of Ad26.COV2.S vaccination and SARS-CoV-2 variants. Assay used: immunoSEQ multiplex PCR; TCRdb lists only in-frame clones, some missing. The table lists about 280,000 clones, more than 70% of them singletons. This material consisted of peripheral blood, taken in a trial of Ad26.COV2.S vaccine versus placebo. The receptors derive from a person between 18 and 65 years old who received the Ad26.COV2.S COVID-19 vaccine or a placebo. CDR3s include the opening cysteine and the closing phenylalanine or tryptophan. A D gene is named only where the DNA matches it firmly. Size is omitted from some rows. Given values are once, few, many or a class for expanded clones.

clone size | J gene | CDR3 length | D gene | V gene | CDR3 protein | CDR3 DNA
. | TRBJ2-2 | 16 | . | TRBV7-8 | CASSLIELANTGELFF | TGTGCCAGCAGCTTAATAGAACTAGCGAACACCGGGGAGCTGTTTTTT
. | TRBJ2-7 | 15 | TRBD1 | TRBV28 | CASSLEQGPSYEQYF | TGTGCCAGCAGTTTAGAACAGGGGCCCAGTTACGAGCAGTACTTC
. | TRBJ1-2 | 13 | . | TRBV11-2 | CASSLDTHYGYTF | TGTGCCAGCAGCTTAGACACCCACTATGGCTACACCTTC
. | TRBJ1-4 | 15 | TRBD1 | TRBV29-1 | CSCLSPGTGSEKLFF | TGCAGCTGTCTATCCCCCGGGACAGGGAGTGAAAAACTGTTTTTT
. | TRBJ2-1 | 19 | TRBD2 | TRBV24-1 | CATSDRKFGTSGGVNEQFF | TGTGCCACCAGTGACCGGAAATTCGGGACTAGCGGGGGGGTAAATGAGCAGTTCTTC
. | TRBJ2-5 | 14 | TRBD2 | TRBV7-2 | CASSSFSGRTAQYF | TGTGCCAGCAGCTCCTTTAGCGGGCGGACGGCCCAGTACTTC
. | TRBJ1-4 | 15 | . | TRBV6-5 | CASSYSGSLNEKLFF | TGTGCCAGCAGTTACTCCGGGTCCCTTAATGAAAAACTGTTTTTT
once | TRBJ2-7 | 16 | . | TRBV6-6 | CASSYSRGTAHYEQYF | TGTGCCAGCAGTTACAGCCGGGGGACAGCTCACTACGAGCAGTACTTC
once | TRBJ1-1 | 13 | . | TRBV27 | CASSLSVNTEAFF | TGTGCCAGCAGTTTATCGGTGAACACTGAAGCTTTCTTT
. | TRBJ2-5 | 14 | . | TRBV7-9 | CASSKRAAEETQYF | TGTGCCAGCAGCAAACGAGCGGCAGAAGAGACCCAGTACTTC